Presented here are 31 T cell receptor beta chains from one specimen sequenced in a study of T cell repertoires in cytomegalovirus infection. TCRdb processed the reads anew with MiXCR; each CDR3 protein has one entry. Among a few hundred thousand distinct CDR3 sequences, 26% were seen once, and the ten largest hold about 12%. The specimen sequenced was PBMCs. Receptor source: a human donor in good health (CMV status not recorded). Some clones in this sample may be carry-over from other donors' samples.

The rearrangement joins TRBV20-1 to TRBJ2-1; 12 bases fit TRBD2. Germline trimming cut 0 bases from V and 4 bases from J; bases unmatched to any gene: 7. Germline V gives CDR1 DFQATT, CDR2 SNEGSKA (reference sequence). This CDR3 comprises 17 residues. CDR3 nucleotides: TGCAGTGCTAGAGATCTGACTAGCGGGGGAAAGTACAATGAGCAGTTCTTC. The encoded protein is CSARDLTSGGKYNEQFF.

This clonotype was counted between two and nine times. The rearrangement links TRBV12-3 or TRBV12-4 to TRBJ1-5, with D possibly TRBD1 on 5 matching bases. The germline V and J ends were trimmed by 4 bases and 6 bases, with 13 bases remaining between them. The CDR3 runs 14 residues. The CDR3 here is CASSSSGVIQPQHF. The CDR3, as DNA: TGTGCCAGCAGTTCCTCGGGGGTCATTCAGCCCCAGCATTTT.

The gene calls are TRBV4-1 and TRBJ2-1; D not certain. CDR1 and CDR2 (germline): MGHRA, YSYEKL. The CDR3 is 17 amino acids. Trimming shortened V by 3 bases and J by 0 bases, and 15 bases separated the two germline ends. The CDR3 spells CASSQSQSRRSYNEQFF. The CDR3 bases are TGCGCCAGCAGCCAGTCTCAGAGTCGGCGCTCCTACAATGAGCAGTTCTTC.

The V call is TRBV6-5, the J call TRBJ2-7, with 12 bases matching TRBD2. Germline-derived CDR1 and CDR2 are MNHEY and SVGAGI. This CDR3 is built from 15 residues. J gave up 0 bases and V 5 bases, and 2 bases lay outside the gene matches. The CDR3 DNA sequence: TGTGCCAGCAGTCCGACTAGCGGGAGCTCCTACGAGCAGTACGTC. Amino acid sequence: CASSPTSGSSYEQYV.

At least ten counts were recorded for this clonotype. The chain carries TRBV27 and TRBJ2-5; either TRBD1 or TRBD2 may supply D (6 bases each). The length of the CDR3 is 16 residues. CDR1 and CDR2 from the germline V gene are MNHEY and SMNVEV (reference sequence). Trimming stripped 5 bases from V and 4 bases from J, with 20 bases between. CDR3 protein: CASSPRFGPGAETQYF. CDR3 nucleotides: TGTGCCAGCAGTCCGAGGTTTGGGCCGGGGGCAGAGACCCAGTACTTC.

The CDR3: CATSTGTGEGHEQFF. CDR3 bases: TGTGCCACCTCGACCGGGACAGGGGAGGGCCATGAGCAGTTCTTC. J is TRBJ2-1 and V is TRBV7-3; 10 bases align to TRBD1. V lost 10 bases, J lost 8 bases, and 14 bases stayed unmatched. CDR1 is SGHTA and CDR2 is FQGTGA in the germline V gene. The CDR3 contains 15 residues.

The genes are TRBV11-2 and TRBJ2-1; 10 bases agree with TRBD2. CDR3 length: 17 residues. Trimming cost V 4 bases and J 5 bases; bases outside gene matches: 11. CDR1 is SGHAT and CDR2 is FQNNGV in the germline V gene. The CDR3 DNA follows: TGTGCCAGCAGCTCAGGCCGTGGACTAGCGGACCACAATGAGCAGTTCTTC. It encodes CASSSGRGLADHNEQFF.

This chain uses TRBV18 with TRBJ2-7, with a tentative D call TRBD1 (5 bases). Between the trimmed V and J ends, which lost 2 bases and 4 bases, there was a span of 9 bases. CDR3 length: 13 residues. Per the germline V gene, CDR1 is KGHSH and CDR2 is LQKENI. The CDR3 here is CASSPARAYEQYV. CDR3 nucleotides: TGTGCCAGCTCACCAGCCAGGGCTTACGAGCAGTACGTC.

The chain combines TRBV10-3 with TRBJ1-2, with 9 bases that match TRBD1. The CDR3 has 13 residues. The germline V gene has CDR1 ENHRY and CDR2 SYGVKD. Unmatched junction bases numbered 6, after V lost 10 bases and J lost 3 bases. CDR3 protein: CATRTGVDYGYTF. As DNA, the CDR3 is TGTGCCACGAGGACAGGGGTCGACTATGGCTACACCTTC.

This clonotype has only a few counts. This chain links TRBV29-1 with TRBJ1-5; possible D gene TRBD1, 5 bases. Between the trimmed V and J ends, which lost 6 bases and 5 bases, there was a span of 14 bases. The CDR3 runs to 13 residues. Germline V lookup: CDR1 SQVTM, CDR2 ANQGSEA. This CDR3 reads CSVGVEGYQPQHF. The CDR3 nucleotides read TGCAGCGTGGGGGTCGAAGGATATCAGCCCCAGCATTTT. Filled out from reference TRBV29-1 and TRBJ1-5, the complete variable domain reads SAVISQKPSRDICQRGTSLTIQCQVDSQVTMMFWYRQQPGQSLTLIATANQGSEATYESGFVIDKFPISRPNLTFSTLTVSNMSPEDSSIYLCSVGVEGYQPQHFGDGTRLSIL.

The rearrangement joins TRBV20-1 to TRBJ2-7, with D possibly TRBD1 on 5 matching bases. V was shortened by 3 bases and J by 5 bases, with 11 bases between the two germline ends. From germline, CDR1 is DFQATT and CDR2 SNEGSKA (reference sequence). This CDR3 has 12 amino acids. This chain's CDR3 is CSASRATDEQYF. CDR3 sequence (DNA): TGCAGTGCTAGCCGCGCGACAGACGAGCAGTACTTC.

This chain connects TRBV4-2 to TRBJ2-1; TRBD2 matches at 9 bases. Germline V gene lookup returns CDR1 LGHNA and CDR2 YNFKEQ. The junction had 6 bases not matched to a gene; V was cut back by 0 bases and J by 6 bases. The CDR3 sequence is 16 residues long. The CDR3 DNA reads TGTGCCAGCAGCCAAGATCGGCCAGCGGGAGGCAATGAGCAGTTCTTC. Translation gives CASSQDRPAGGNEQFF.

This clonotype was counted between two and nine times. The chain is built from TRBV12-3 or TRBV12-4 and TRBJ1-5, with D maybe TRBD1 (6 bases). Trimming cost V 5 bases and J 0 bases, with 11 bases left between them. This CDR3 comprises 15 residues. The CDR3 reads CASSNGQSSNQPQHF. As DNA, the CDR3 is TGTGCCAGCAGTAATGGACAGTCTAGCAATCAGCCCCAGCATTTT.

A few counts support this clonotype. This CDR3 is CATPPPASGETYEQYF. CDR3 in DNA: TGTGCCACCCCCCCCCCGGCTAGCGGGGAGACTTACGAGCAGTACTTC. This chain uses TRBV28 with TRBJ2-7; TRBD2 agrees at 9 bases. V lost 10 bases to trimming and J lost 4 bases; unmatched junction nucleotides: 17. The CDR3 consists of 16 residues. CDR1 is MDHEN and CDR2 is SYDVKM in the germline V gene.

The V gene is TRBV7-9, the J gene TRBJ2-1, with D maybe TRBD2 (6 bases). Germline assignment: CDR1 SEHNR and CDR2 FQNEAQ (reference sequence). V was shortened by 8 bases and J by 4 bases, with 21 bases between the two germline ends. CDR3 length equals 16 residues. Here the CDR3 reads CASGAITSTRYNEQFF. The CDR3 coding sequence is TGTGCCAGCGGCGCTATAACTAGCACTCGTTACAATGAGCAGTTCTTC. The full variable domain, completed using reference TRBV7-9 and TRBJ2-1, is DTGVSQNPRHKITKRGQNVTFRCDPISEHNRLYWYRQTLGQGPEFLTYFQNEAQLEKSRLLSDRFSAERPKGSFSTLEIQRTEQGDSAMYLCASGAITSTRYNEQFFGPGTRLTVL.

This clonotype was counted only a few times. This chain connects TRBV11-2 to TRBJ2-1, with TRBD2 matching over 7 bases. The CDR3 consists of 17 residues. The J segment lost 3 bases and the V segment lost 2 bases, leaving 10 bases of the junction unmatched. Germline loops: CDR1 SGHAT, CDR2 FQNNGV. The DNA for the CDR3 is TGTGCCAGCAGCTTACCGTCTCCTAGCGGAGGCTACAATGAGCAGTTCTTC. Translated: CASSLPSPSGGYNEQFF. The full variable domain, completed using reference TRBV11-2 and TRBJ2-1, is EAGVAQSPRYKIIEKRQSVAFWCNPISGHATLYWYQQILGQGPKLLIQFQNNGVVDDSQLPKDRFSAERLKGVDSTLKIQPAKLEDSAVYLCASSLPSPSGGYNEQFFGPGTRLTVL.

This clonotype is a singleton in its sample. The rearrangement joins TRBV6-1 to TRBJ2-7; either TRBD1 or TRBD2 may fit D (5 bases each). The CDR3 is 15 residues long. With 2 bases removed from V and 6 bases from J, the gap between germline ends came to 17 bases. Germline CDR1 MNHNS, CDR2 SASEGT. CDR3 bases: TGTGCCAGCAGTGAACGTCGGGGCCAGGTTTCCGAGCAGTACGTC. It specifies CASSERRGQVSEQYV.

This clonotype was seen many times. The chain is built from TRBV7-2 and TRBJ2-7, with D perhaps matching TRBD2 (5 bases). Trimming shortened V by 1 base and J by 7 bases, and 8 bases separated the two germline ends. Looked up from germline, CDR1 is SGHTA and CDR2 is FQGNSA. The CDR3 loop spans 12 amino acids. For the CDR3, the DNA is TGTGCCAGCAGCTTAGATAGCGAGGAGCAGTACGTC. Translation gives CASSLDSEEQYV.

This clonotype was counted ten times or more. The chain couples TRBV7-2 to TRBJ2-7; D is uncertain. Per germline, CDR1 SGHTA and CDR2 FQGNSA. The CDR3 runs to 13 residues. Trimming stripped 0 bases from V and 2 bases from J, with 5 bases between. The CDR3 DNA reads TGTGCCAGCAGCTTAGCGGGCACCTACGAGCAGTACGTC. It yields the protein CASSLAGTYEQYV.

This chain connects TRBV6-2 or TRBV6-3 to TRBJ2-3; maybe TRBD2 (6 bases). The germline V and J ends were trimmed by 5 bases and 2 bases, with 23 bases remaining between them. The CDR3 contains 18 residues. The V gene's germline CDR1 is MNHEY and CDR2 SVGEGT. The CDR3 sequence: CASSEPRGLLSTTDTQYF. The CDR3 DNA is TGTGCCAGCAGTGAACCCCGCGGACTACTATCCACCACAGATACGCAGTATTTT.

This CDR3 reads CASGSHFGSGNTIYF. CDR3 DNA sequence: TGTGCTAGTGGTTCGCACTTCGGCTCTGGAAACACCATATATTTT. This chain connects TRBV12-5 to TRBJ1-3; no clear D gene. Germline assignment: CDR1 LGHNT and CDR2 FRNRAP. The CDR3 runs to 15 residues. V was clipped by 4 bases and J by 0 bases, with 10 bases between them.

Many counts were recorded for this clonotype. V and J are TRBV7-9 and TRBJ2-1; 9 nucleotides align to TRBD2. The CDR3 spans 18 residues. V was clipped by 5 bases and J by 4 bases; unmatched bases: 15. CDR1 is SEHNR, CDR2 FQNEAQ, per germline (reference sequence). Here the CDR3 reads CASSGPGSGRTQYNEQFF. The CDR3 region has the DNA TGTGCCAGCAGCGGTCCGGGGAGCGGGAGGACTCAGTACAATGAGCAGTTCTTC.

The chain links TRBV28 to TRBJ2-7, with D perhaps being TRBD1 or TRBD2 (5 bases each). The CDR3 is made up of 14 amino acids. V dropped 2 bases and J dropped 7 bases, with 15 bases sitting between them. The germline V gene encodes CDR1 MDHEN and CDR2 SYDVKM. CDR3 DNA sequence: TGTGCCAGCAGTTTAGTGGACACGGGGTCGGAGCAGTACTTC. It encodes CASSLVDTGSEQYF.

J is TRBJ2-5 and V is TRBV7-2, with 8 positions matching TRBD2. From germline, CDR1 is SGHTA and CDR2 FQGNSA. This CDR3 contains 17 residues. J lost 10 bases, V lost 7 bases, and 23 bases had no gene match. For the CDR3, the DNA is TGTGCCAGCACCCACGGGACTAGTCTACAACTATCGGGAGACCAGTACTTC. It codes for CASTHGTSLQLSGDQYF.

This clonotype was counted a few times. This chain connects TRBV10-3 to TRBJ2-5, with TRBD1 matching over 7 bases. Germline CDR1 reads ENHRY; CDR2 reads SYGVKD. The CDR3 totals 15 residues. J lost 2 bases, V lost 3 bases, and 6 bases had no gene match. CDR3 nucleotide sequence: TGTGCCATCAGTGATAGTGGGGGACAGCAAGAGACCCAGTACTTC. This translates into CAISDSGGQQETQYF.

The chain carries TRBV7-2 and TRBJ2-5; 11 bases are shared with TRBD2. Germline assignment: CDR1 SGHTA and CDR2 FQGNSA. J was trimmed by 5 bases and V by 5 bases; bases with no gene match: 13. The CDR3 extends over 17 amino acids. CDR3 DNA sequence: TGTGCCAGCAGCCCCGACCGGCTAGCGGGAGGAGCGGAGACCCAGTACTTC. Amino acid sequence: CASSPDRLAGGAETQYF.

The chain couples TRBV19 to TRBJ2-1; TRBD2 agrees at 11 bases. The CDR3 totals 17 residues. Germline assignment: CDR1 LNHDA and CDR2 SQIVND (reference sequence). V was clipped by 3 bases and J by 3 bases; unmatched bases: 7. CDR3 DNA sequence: TGTGCCAGTAGTATCTCCGGGACTAGCGGTTTCTACAATGAGCAGTTCTTC. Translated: CASSISGTSGFYNEQFF. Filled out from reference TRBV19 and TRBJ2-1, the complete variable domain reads DGGITQSPKYLFRKEGQNVTLSCEQNLNHDAMYWYRQDPGQGLRLIYYSQIVNDFQKGDIAEGYSVSREKKESFPLTVTSAQKNPTAFYLCASSISGTSGFYNEQFFGPGTRLTVL.

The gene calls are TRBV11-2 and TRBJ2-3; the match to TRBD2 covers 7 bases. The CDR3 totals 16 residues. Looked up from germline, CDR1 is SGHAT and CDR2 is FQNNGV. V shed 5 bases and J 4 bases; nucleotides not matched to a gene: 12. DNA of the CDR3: TGTGCCAGCAGCATCCGTAGCGGGTGGGCCCCAGATACGCAGTATTTT. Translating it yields CASSIRSGWAPDTQYF.

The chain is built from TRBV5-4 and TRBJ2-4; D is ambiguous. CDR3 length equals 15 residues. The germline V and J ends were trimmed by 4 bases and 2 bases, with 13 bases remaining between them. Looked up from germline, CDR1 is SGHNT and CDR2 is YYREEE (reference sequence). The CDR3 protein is CASSPRSTTKNIQYF. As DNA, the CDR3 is TGTGCCAGCAGCCCCAGATCTACGACCAAAAACATTCAGTACTTC.

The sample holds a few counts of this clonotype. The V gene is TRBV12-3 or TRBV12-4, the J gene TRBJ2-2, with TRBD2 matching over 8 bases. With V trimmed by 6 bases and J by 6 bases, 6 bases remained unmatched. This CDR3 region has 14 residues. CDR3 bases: TGTGCCAGCAGCCTACTAGCGGCCCCCGGGGAGCTGTTTTTT. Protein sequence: CASSLLAAPGELFF.

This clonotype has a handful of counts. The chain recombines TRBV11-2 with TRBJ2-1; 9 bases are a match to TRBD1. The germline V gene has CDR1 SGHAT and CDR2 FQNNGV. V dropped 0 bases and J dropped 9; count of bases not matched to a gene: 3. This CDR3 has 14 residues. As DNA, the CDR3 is TGTGCCAGCAGCTTAGAGACAGGGGGATTTGAGCAGTTCTTC. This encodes CASSLETGGFEQFF.